The 15 T cell receptor beta chains presented below share a single source sample, sequenced in a study of regulatory T cells in long-lasting Graves disease. Time point meaning: newly diagnosed GD, antithyroid drugs for less than 3 months. The TCR library was made from RNA extracted from PBMCs. Construction of the TCR beta libraries employed iRepertoire HTBI primers in conjunction with Arm-PCR of CDR3 regions. TCRdb called the multiplex PCR reads again in MiXCR, with one record for every CDR3 protein. The sample yields under 300,000 distinct CDR3 sequences, around 20% seen once. Sequenced here: peripheral blood mononuclear cells (PBMCs), sampled at new diagnosis, from a patient treated with antithyroid drugs. These receptor sequences come from a female donor with Graves disease.

The chain uses TRBV12-3 or TRBV12-4 and TRBJ2-7, with 12 bases matching TRBD1. V shed 5 bases and J 2 bases; nucleotides not matched to a gene: 4. The CDR3 runs to 15 residues. For the CDR3, the DNA is TGTGCCAGCAGTGCCGGGACAGGGGGCCCCTACGAGCAGTACTTC. Its translation is CASSAGTGGPYEQYF.

This chain uses TRBV7-2 with TRBJ2-7; possibly TRBD2 for D (6 bases). This CDR3 has 14 amino acids. Trimming stripped 0 bases from V and 2 bases from J, with 8 bases between. Germline V CDR1 and CDR2: SGHTA, FQGNSA. In DNA, the CDR3 is TGTGCCAGCAGCTTAGCGGGAGGAGCCTACGAGCAGTACTTC. Amino acid sequence: CASSLAGGAYEQYF.

This clonotype was counted ten times or more. The gene calls are TRBV6-2 or TRBV6-3 and TRBJ1-2; 7 positions match TRBD1. Germline CDR1 MNHEY, CDR2 SVGEGT. The CDR3 is made up of 15 amino acids. After removal of 0 bases from V and 4 bases from J, the junction contained 5 bases not matched to a gene. The CDR3 bases are TGTGCCAGCAGTTACTCGAGACAGGGTGGCTATGGCTACACCTTC. Translated, it gives CASSYSRQGGYGYTF.

This clonotype was counted at least ten times. The chain has TRBV6-2 or TRBV6-3 and TRBJ2-7, with D perhaps TRBD2 (5 bases). This CDR3 region has 14 residues. Per germline, CDR1 MNHEY and CDR2 SVGEGT. The V end was cut by 5 bases, the J end by 3 bases, with 14 bases between. This chain's CDR3 is CASSQPTGNYEQYF. The CDR3 bases are TGTGCCAGCAGTCAACCGACGGGAAACTACGAGCAGTACTTC.

In this sample, this clonotype turned up many times. This chain links TRBV2 with TRBJ2-1, with a possible D match to TRBD1 (5 bases). Germline V gene data show CDR1 as SNHLY and CDR2 as FYNNEI. V was clipped by 7 bases and J by 6 bases, with 10 bases between them. The CDR3 spans 12 residues. CDR3 loop: CASMGLSNEQFF. In DNA, the CDR3 is TGTGCCAGCATGGGGCTAAGCAATGAGCAGTTCTTC. Looking up the rest from reference TRBV2 and TRBJ2-1 gives the full variable domain: EPEVTQTPSHQVTQMGQEVILRCVPISNHLYFYWYRQILGQKVEFLVSFYNNEISEKSEIFDDQFSVERPDGSNFTLKIRSTKLEDSAMYFCASMGLSNEQFFGPGTRLTVL.

A remark on this clonotype: This sequence is one base from a far larger clone and is likely a read error. The rearrangement links TRBV11-3 to TRBJ2-7; D unresolved. Germline V gene sequence: CDR1 SGHNT, CDR2 YENEEA. Trimming took 4 bases from V and 0 from J, leaving 16 bases between them. This CDR3 contains 16 residues. The CDR3 loop reads CASSSAGRWNSYEQYF. CDR3 nucleotides: TGTGCCAGCAGCTCCGCCGGGCGGTGGAACTCCTACGAGCAGTACTTC.

This chain uses TRBV9 with TRBJ1-3; 7 nucleotides agree with TRBD1. The V gene's germline CDR1 is SGDLS and CDR2 YYNGEE. The trim removed 2 bases at V and 3 bases at J, leaving 5 bases unmatched. The length of the CDR3 is 15 residues. CDR3 DNA: TGTGCCAGCAGCGTCGAGGGGGCAAGTGGAAACACCATATATTTT. Its protein is CASSVEGASGNTIYF.

This clonotype was detected many times. The V call is TRBV20-1, the J call TRBJ2-5, with TRBD1 matching over 7 bases. CDR1 and CDR2 from the germline V gene are DFQATT and SNEGSKA (reference sequence). After removal of 6 bases from V and 5 bases from J, the junction contained 12 bases not matched to a gene. This CDR3 spans 14 amino acids. CDR3 sequence reads: CSATRTGGEETQYF. The CDR3 DNA reads TGCAGTGCCACGAGGACAGGCGGTGAGGAGACCCAGTACTTC.

The J gene is TRBJ1-5, the V gene TRBV7-9, with D unclear. There are 14 residues in the CDR3. The V end was cut by 5 bases, the J end by 4 bases, with 12 bases between. CDR1 is SEHNR and CDR2 is FQNEAQ in the germline V gene (reference sequence). The CDR3 protein is CASSPLGQNQPQHF. DNA for the CDR3: TGTGCCAGCAGCCCTCTCGGGCAGAATCAGCCCCAGCATTTT.

Ten or more counts support this clonotype. This chain connects TRBV12-3 or TRBV12-4 to TRBJ2-3, with D unclear. The CDR3 runs to 15 residues. V lost 6 bases and J 4 bases, leaving 17 bases between the germline ends. The CDR3: CASRPTSLRADTQYF. DNA for the CDR3: TGTGCCAGCAGACCGACGTCCTTAAGGGCAGATACGCAGTATTTT.

In this sample, this clonotype turned up many times. The chain has TRBV11-1 and TRBJ2-7; TRBD1 agrees at 11 bases. The CDR3 covers 17 residues. V lost 0 bases, J lost 6 bases, and 10 bases stayed unmatched. Germline CDR1 reads SGHAT; CDR2 reads FQDESV (reference sequence). The CDR3 sequence: CASSLAMAGQGAREQYF. The CDR3 coding sequence is TGTGCCAGCAGCTTAGCGATGGCCGGACAGGGGGCGCGCGAGCAGTACTTC.

This clonotype was detected ten times or more. This chain joins TRBV6-1 and TRBJ2-3; D possibly matches TRBD1 or TRBD2 (6 bases each). Trimming left V 7 bases short and J 6 bases short, with 20 bases between. This CDR3 comprises 15 residues. Germline loops: CDR1 MNHNS, CDR2 SASEGT. The DNA of the CDR3 is TGTGCCAGCAAGCCGAGGGGGACCCGGGGGGATACGCAGTATTTT. It codes for CASKPRGTRGDTQYF.

This chain connects TRBV19 to TRBJ1-2, with D unclear. V shed 4 bases and J shed 8 bases, with 20 bases lying between them. The CDR3 spans 15 residues. Germline V lookup: CDR1 LNHDA, CDR2 SQIVND (reference sequence). CDR3 nucleotide sequence: TGTGCCAGTAGTAGGGCCGTGAACAAAGCCGCAGGCTACACCTTC. Its translation: CASSRAVNKAAGYTF.

This clonotype was seen many times. CDR3 sequence: CSARDGSTNEKLFF. The CDR3 coding sequence is TGCAGTGCTAGAGACGGGAGCACTAATGAAAAACTGTTTTTT. The chain combines TRBV20-1 with TRBJ1-4, with no clear D. Trimming shortened V by 0 bases and J by 2 bases, and 7 bases separated the two germline ends. The CDR3 spans 14 residues. The germline CDR1 and CDR2 sequences are DFQATT and SNEGSKA (reference sequence).

This clonotype has a count of ten or more. The chain uses TRBV2 and TRBJ2-1, with a possible D match to TRBD1 (6 bases). The V gene's germline CDR1 is SNHLY and CDR2 FYNNEI. The CDR3 totals 14 residues. V was cut by 6 bases and J by 5 bases, with 14 bases left in between. CDR3 region: CASSLRDTNNEQFF. The CDR3 coding sequence is TGTGCCAGCAGCCTAAGGGACACCAACAATGAGCAGTTCTTC.